This is a list of T cell receptor beta chains from one sample in a study of control samples from healthy donors and cancer patients. Data came from immunoSEQ multiplex PCR; TCRdb stores just in-frame clones and leaves some out. The table lists roughly 170,000 clones, 90% to 95% of them singletons, with 1.4% to 1.5% in the top ten. Material: blood. The receptors shown here come from a man younger than 30 in good health. The CDR3 runs from the conserved cysteine through the conserved F or W. The D gene is left open where the match is weak. Where a row states a size, it is once, few, many or the class of an expanded clone; other rows omit it.

cdr3_aa cdr3_nt clone_size v_call cdr3_length d_call j_call
CATSDRNTYEQYF TGTGCCACCAGTGACAGGAACACCTACGAGCAGTACTTC NA TRBV24-1 13 NA TRBJ2-7
CSVERGGTDTQYF TGCAGCGTTGAAAGGGGGGGAACAGATACGCAGTATTTT NA TRBV29-1 13 NA TRBJ2-3
CASSLDPGGYTDTQYF TGCGCCAGCAGCTTAGACCCGGGGGGGTACACAGATACGCAGTATTTT NA TRBV5-1 16 TRBD2 TRBJ2-3
CAWSLPLNYGYTF TGTGCCTGGAGTCTACCCCTCAACTATGGCTACACCTTC NA TRBV30 13 NA TRBJ1-2
CASSVPLRNTGELFF TGTGCCAGTAGTGTTCCCCTGCGGAACACCGGGGAGCTGTTTTTT NA TRBV19 15 NA TRBJ2-2
CASSPSGDRAGYTF TGTGCCAGCTCGCCCTCGGGGGACAGGGCTGGCTACACCTTC NA TRBV18 14 TRBD1 TRBJ1-2
CASSTIAGRKETQYF TGTGCCAGCAGCACCATAGCGGGGAGGAAAGAGACCCAGTACTTC NA TRBV7-2 15 TRBD2 TRBJ2-5
CAWSLNTEAFF TGTGCCTGGAGTTTGAACACTGAAGCTTTCTTT NA TRBV30 11 NA TRBJ1-1
CASSLGPAPNYGYTF TGTGCCAGCAGCTTAGGACCGGCACCAAACTATGGCTACACCTTC NA TRBV13 15 NA TRBJ1-2
CASSQYFSTDTQYF TGTGCCAGCAGCCAGTACTTCAGCACAGATACGCAGTATTTT NA TRBV3-1/TRBV3-2 14 NA TRBJ2-3
CASSLGFVGQGFFGDTQYF TGTGCCAGCAGTTTAGGGTTTGTGGGACAGGGGTTCTTTGGAGATACGCAGTATTTT NA TRBV27 19 TRBD1 TRBJ2-3
CASSPISIGYTEAFF TGTGCCAGTAGCCCCATTTCGATAGGGTACACTGAAGCTTTCTTT NA TRBV19 15 NA TRBJ1-1
CASSPPGQGALTF TGTGCCAGCAGCCCCCCGGGACAGGGGGCCCTCACCTTC NA TRBV7-3 13 TRBD1 TRBJ1-2
CASSLNEKLFF TGTGCCAGCAGCCTCAATGAAAAACTGTTTTTT NA TRBV7-9 11 NA TRBJ1-4
CASSDLPGNQPQHF TGTGCCAGCAGTGATTTACCAGGCAATCAGCCCCAGCATTTT NA TRBV6-1 14 NA TRBJ1-5
CASSDWAGGSYEQYF TGTGCCAGCAGTGATTGGGCAGGGGGTTCCTACGAGCAGTACTTC once TRBV6-1 15 TRBD1 TRBJ2-7
CASSLRYSTEAFF TGTGCCAGCAGCCTACGCTATAGCACTGAAGCTTTCTTT NA TRBV7-9 13 NA TRBJ1-1
CASSSSEVSYNEQFF TGTGCCAGCAGCTCCTCTGAGGTGTCCTACAATGAGCAGTTCTTC NA TRBV7-9 15 NA TRBJ2-1
CASSEVGTGDYEQYF TGTGCCAGCAGTGAGGTAGGAACAGGTGATTACGAGCAGTACTTC NA TRBV2 15 NA TRBJ2-7
CASSEEGQGKRRSGNTIYF TGCGCCAGCAGTGAGGAGGGACAGGGGAAGAGGCGCTCTGGAAACACCATATATTTT NA TRBV10-2 19 TRBD1 TRBJ1-3
CASSLSTANNEQFF TGTGCCAGCAGTTTATCCACAGCAAACAATGAGCAGTTCTTC NA TRBV27 14 NA TRBJ2-1
CASSKTSGGANTQYF TGTGCCAGCAGTAAGACTAGCGGGGGGGCAAATACGCAGTATTTT NA TRBV6-5 15 TRBD2 TRBJ2-3
CASSLTGYSGNTIYF TGCGCCAGCAGCTTGACGGGTTACTCTGGAAACACCATATATTTT NA TRBV5-1 15 NA TRBJ1-3
CASSYQAINEKLFF TGTGCCAGTAGTTATCAGGCCATAAATGAAAAACTGTTTTTT NA TRBV19 14 NA TRBJ1-4
CASSLESSEAFF TGTGCCAGCAGTTTAGAAAGCTCTGAAGCTTTCTTT NA TRBV12-3/TRBV12-4 12 NA TRBJ1-1
CASSPGTSAGELFF TGTGCCAGCAGTCCCGGGACTAGTGCCGGGGAGCTGTTTTTT few TRBV2 14 TRBD2 TRBJ2-2